The source of this T cell receptor beta chain is a study of shared clonotypes between healthy human individuals. In the study overall: Donors had three CD4 naive, three CD4 memory, two CD8 naive and one CD8 memory plate apiece.

A CD45RA-negative memory subset and a CD45RA+ naive subset were separated from the CD4+ cells. General study results and limits: The study's rarefaction showed incomplete sorted-subset sequencing despite large depth.

Germline loops: CDR1 LNHDA, CDR2 SQIVND (reference sequence). The CDR3 loop spans 15 amino acids. J lost 5 bases, V lost 6 bases, and 3 bases had no gene match. The assay was immunoSEQ multiplex PCR, and TCRdb's table has in-frame clones only and misses some. In the table there are some 1 million clones, about 74% of which are singletons. As concerns this clone: Its target is not known.

Specimen: memory CD4+ T cells sorted from blood. The sample's subset: CD45RA-negative fraction. The receptor comes from a man younger than 30 in good health. V is TRBV19 and J is TRBJ2-1; TRBD2 agrees at 14 bases. The chain's CDR3 is CASRGLAGVDNEQFF. The CDR3 DNA is TGTGCCAGTAGGGGACTAGCGGGAGTCGACAATGAGCAGTTCTTC.